Presented here are 29 T cell receptor beta chains from one specimen sequenced in a study of a mutant IDH1 vaccine in newly diagnosed glioma. Time point noted: baseline, week 1 (first vaccination visit). As to treatment: pre-vaccination baseline after standard-of-care therapy. Generated by immunoSEQ multiplex PCR, the TCRdb table keeps only in-frame clones and is missing some. The sample contains roughly 32,000 clones, 65% to 80% of which appear only once. Material: peripheral blood mononuclear cells (PBMCs), obtained from a glioma patient treated with radiotherapy, temozolomide or both. These receptor sequences come from a man in his fifties or sixties with glioma. Some clones in this sample may be carry-over from other donors' samples.

This clone came up once. This chain joins TRBV7-9 and TRBJ1-6; D gene uncertain. The CDR3 length is 18 residues. V shed 2 bases and J shed 7 bases, with 21 bases lying between them. Germline V CDR1 and CDR2: SEHNR, FQNEAQ (reference sequence). CDR3 nucleotides: TGTGCCAGCAGCTTATCCGCCTCGGAGGGTGGTAAGAATTCACCCCTCCACTTT. Encoded protein: CASSLSASEGGKNSPLHF.

The V call is TRBV7-2, the J call TRBJ2-1; possibly TRBD2 for D (5 bases). CDR1 and CDR2 (germline): SGHTA, FQGNSA. V shed 0 bases and J shed 0 bases, with 6 bases lying between them. This CDR3 region has 15 residues. CDR3 sequence (DNA): TGTGCCAGCAGCTTAGCCGGGATCTCCTACAATGAGCAGTTCTTC. As protein: CASSLAGISYNEQFF.

This sequence joins TRBV5-5 and TRBJ1-5; D is ambiguous. Trimming took off 3 bases at V and 3 bases at J, with 10 bases between the two ends. This CDR3 comprises 14 residues. CDR1 is SGHKS and CDR2 is YYEKEE in the germline V gene (reference sequence). The CDR3 DNA reads TGTGCCAGCAGCTGGGGAGTCCCCAATCAGCCCCAGCATTTT. It is translated as CASSWGVPNQPQHF.

The chain is built from TRBV6-5 and TRBJ2-3; 7 bases align to TRBD2. Per the germline V gene, CDR1 is MNHEY and CDR2 is SVGAGI. The V segment lost 0 bases and the J segment 1 base; nucleotides outside the gene matches: 4. This CDR3 is 16 amino acids long. This CDR3 is CASSYSSGMGTDTQYF. CDR3 sequence (DNA): TGTGCCAGCAGTTACTCGAGCGGGATGGGCACAGATACGCAGTATTTT.

The chain employs TRBV25-1 and TRBJ2-5, with D perhaps being TRBD1 or TRBD2 (5 bases each). The CDR3 covers 11 residues. Germline CDR1 and CDR2: MGHDK and SYGVNS. Trimming removed 4 bases from V and 5 bases from J, with 5 bases in between. The CDR3 DNA reads as TGTGCCAGCAGTGGGGGGGAGACCCAGTACTTC. This encodes CASSGGETQYF.

The gene calls are TRBV18 and TRBJ2-1; D is ambiguous. Germline V CDR1 and CDR2: KGHSH, LQKENI. The CDR3 spans 14 residues. Trimming shortened V by 1 base and J by 9 bases, and 13 bases separated the two germline ends. The CDR3 reads CASSPHESDPEQFF. The CDR3 bases are TGTGCCAGCTCACCACATGAGTCAGACCCTGAGCAGTTCTTC.

This clone was picked up a small number of times. The rearrangement joins TRBV15 to TRBJ1-5; D remains ambiguous. The V gene's germline CDR1 is LNHNV and CDR2 YYDKDF (reference sequence). The CDR3 contains 13 residues. With 3 bases removed from V and 9 bases from J, the gap between germline ends came to 12 bases. The CDR3, as DNA: TGTGCCACCAGCAGTGACGCCCTTGGGCCCCAGCATTTT. Translated: CATSSDALGPQHF.

The V and J genes are TRBV5-4 and TRBJ2-7; possibly TRBD1 for D (6 bases). V shed 4 bases and J shed 0 bases, with 23 bases lying between them. The CDR3 totals 18 residues. Germline CDR1 and CDR2: SGHNT and YYREEE (reference sequence). The CDR3: CASSPTVGHPLSSYEQYF. The CDR3 DNA reads as TGTGCCAGCAGCCCGACCGTGGGACACCCGCTCTCCTCCTACGAGCAGTACTTC. The variable domain in full, completed from reference TRBV5-4 and TRBJ2-7, reads ETGVTQSPTHLIKTRGQQVTLRCSSQSGHNTVSWYQQALGQGPQFIFQYYREEENGRGNFPPRFSGLQFPNYSSELNVNALELDDSALYLCASSPTVGHPLSSYEQYFGPGTRLTVT.

This sequence joins TRBV11-2 and TRBJ1-1, with a possible D match to TRBD1 (6 bases). The germline V gene encodes CDR1 SGHAT and CDR2 FQNNGV. The length of the CDR3 is 13 residues. The ends were cut back, 6 bases at V and 4 bases at J, with 12 bases in the middle. CDR3 sequence: CASSPGEGTEAFF. The CDR3 nucleotides are TGTGCCAGCAGTCCAGGGGAGGGCACTGAAGCTTTCTTT. Looking up the rest from reference TRBV11-2 and TRBJ1-1 gives the full variable domain: EAGVAQSPRYKIIEKRQSVAFWCNPISGHATLYWYQQILGQGPKLLIQFQNNGVVDDSQLPKDRFSAERLKGVDSTLKIQPAKLEDSAVYLCASSPGEGTEAFFGQGTRLTVV.

In its sample, this clone was seen once. This rearrangement joins TRBV5-4 to TRBJ2-7, with D possibly matching TRBD1 (7 bases). The germline CDR1 and CDR2 sequences are SGHNT and YYREEE (reference sequence). CDR3 length equals 17 residues. V shed 4 bases and J shed 5 bases, with 25 bases lying between them. CDR3: CASSPSLGGTEAHEQYF. The CDR3 coding sequence is TGTGCCAGCAGCCCGAGTTTAGGAGGGACAGAAGCACACGAGCAGTACTTC.

The chain employs TRBV6-5 and TRBJ1-1; D is ambiguous. V was pared by 6 bases and J by 4 bases, with 9 bases between. Germline V CDR1 and CDR2: MNHEY, SVGAGI. This CDR3 region has 12 residues. In DNA form, the CDR3 reads TGTGCCAGCAGCCCCGGACGCACTGAAGCTTTCTTT. Protein product: CASSPGRTEAFF.

The chain links TRBV29-1 to TRBJ1-1, with no clear D. CDR3 length: 15 residues. CDR1 and CDR2 (germline): SQVTM, ANQGSEA. Between the trimmed V and J ends, which lost 4 bases and 1 base, there was a span of 16 bases. The CDR3 bases are TGCAGCGTTGTTAAGGGATCCTCTTGGAACACTGAAGCTTTCTTT. Translating it yields CSVVKGSSWNTEAFF.

V and J are TRBV6-1 and TRBJ2-7, with TRBD2 as a possible D gene (5 bases). CDR1 MNHNS and CDR2 SASEGT come from the germline V gene. With 4 bases removed from V and 6 bases from J, the gap between germline ends came to 7 bases. The CDR3 consists of 11 residues. CDR3 in amino acids: CASSAGGEQYF. For the CDR3, the DNA is TGTGCCAGCAGTGCCGGAGGCGAGCAGTACTTC.

CDR3 loop: CASSELSPNTGELFF. The CDR3 DNA is TGTGCCAGCAGTGAACTCAGCCCGAACACCGGGGAGCTGTTTTTT. The V call is TRBV2, the J call TRBJ2-2; no clear D gene. Germline-derived CDR1 and CDR2 are SNHLY and FYNNEI. The V end lost 2 bases, the J end lost 0 bases, and 7 bases lay between the germline ends. This CDR3 contains 15 residues. Complete variable domain (other parts from reference TRBV2 and TRBJ2-2): EPEVTQTPSHQVTQMGQEVILRCVPISNHLYFYWYRQILGQKVEFLVSFYNNEISEKSEIFDDQFSVERPDGSNFTLKIRSTKLEDSAMYFCASSELSPNTGELFFGEGSRLTVL.

The V call is TRBV5-4, the J call TRBJ2-1; 15 bases are shared with TRBD2. Trimming took 4 bases from V and 3 from J; bases not matched to a gene: 5. The CDR3 has 17 residues. Germline CDR1 SGHNT, CDR2 YYREEE (reference sequence). The CDR3 region has the DNA TGTGCCAGCAGCCCAGGACTAGCGGGGGGGTTCTACAATGAGCAGTTCTTC. Translated: CASSPGLAGGFYNEQFF.

The chain has TRBV19 and TRBJ2-7, with a tentative D call TRBD2 (5 bases). CDR1 and CDR2 (germline): LNHDA, SQIVND (reference sequence). This CDR3 has 13 amino acids. Trimming took off 10 bases at V and 0 bases at J, with 13 bases between the two ends. The CDR3 sequence: CATRERASYEQYF. In nucleotides, the CDR3 is TGTGCCACTAGGGAGCGAGCCTCCTACGAGCAGTACTTC.

This chain uses TRBV7-9 with TRBJ2-2; 10 bases fit TRBD2. Germline assignment: CDR1 SEHNR and CDR2 FQNEAQ (reference sequence). The CDR3 extends over 18 amino acids. V was clipped by 4 bases and J by 0 bases; unmatched bases: 8. CDR3 DNA: TGTGCCAGCAGCTCCTGGCGTCTAGCGGGGGCGAACACCGGGGAGCTGTTTTTT. Protein product: CASSSWRLAGANTGELFF.

This chain connects TRBV2 to TRBJ1-2; 7 nucleotides agree with TRBD1. Germline-derived CDR1 and CDR2 are SNHLY and FYNNEI. Germline trimming cut 4 bases from V and 0 bases from J; bases unmatched to any gene: 2. This CDR3 spans 14 amino acids. In nucleotides, the CDR3 is TGTGCCAGCAGTGCGGACAGGTCTAACTATGGCTACACCTTC. It codes for CASSADRSNYGYTF. Combining the CDR3 with reference TRBV2 and TRBJ1-2 gives the whole variable domain EPEVTQTPSHQVTQMGQEVILRCVPISNHLYFYWYRQILGQKVEFLVSFYNNEISEKSEIFDDQFSVERPDGSNFTLKIRSTKLEDSAMYFCASSADRSNYGYTFGSGTRLTVV.

The chain is built from TRBV7-8 and TRBJ1-5; 9 bases are a match to TRBD1. Germline V CDR1 and CDR2: SGHVS, FQNEAQ. The CDR3 runs 14 residues. After removal of 1 base from V and 6 bases from J, the junction contained 1 base not matched to a gene. The CDR3 sequence: CASSLDRGLQPQHF. The CDR3 DNA sequence: TGTGCCAGCAGCTTAGACAGGGGGCTTCAGCCCCAGCATTTT.

This clone has a handful of counts. The chain recombines TRBV19 with TRBJ1-1, with a possible D match to TRBD1 (5 bases). Germline values: CDR1 LNHDA, CDR2 SQIVND (reference sequence). This CDR3 has 15 amino acids. The ends were cut back, 6 bases at V and 5 bases at J, with 19 bases in the middle. The CDR3 DNA reads TGTGCCAGTAGGATCGGCGGAGATTGGGGGACTGAAGCTTTCTTT. It translates to CASRIGGDWGTEAFF.

V is TRBV10-3 and J is TRBJ2-2; D is unclear. The germline gives CDR1 ENHRY, CDR2 SYGVKD. The CDR3 extends over 13 amino acids. V was shortened by 2 bases and J by 5 bases, with 6 bases between the two germline ends. The CDR3 loop reads CAISEGGTGELFF. CDR3 sequence (DNA): TGTGCCATCAGTGAGGGTGGGACCGGGGAGCTGTTTTTT.

This sequence joins TRBV7-2 and TRBJ1-3; D unresolved. Germline V lookup: CDR1 SGHTA, CDR2 FQGNSA. This CDR3 is built from 13 residues. V gave up 5 bases and J gave up 1 base, with 6 bases separating them. This chain's CDR3 is CASSPFSGNTIYF. CDR3 nucleotides: TGTGCCAGCAGCCCTTTTTCTGGAAACACCATATATTTT.

The chain is built from TRBV5-1 and TRBJ2-1; TRBD1 is a possible D gene (5 bases). The CDR3 has 15 residues. Germline V gives CDR1 SGHRS, CDR2 YFSETQ. The germline V and J ends were trimmed by 2 bases and 2 bases, with 11 bases remaining between them. CDR3 DNA sequence: TGCGCCAGCAGCTTTAGGCAGGGCCCCTACAATGAGCAGTTCTTC. Translated: CASSFRQGPYNEQFF.

The chain carries TRBV19 and TRBJ2-6; unclear D gene. Trimming removed 3 bases at V and 0 bases at J, with 6 bases between. Germline V gives CDR1 LNHDA, CDR2 SQIVND (reference sequence). The CDR3 totals 15 residues. In nucleotides, the CDR3 is TGTGCCAGTAGTATCACAATCTCTGGGGCCAACGTCCTGACTTTC. Translating gives CASSITISGANVLTF.

This sequence joins TRBV5-1 and TRBJ2-5; D is possibly TRBD1 (5 bases). Per the germline V gene, CDR1 is SGHRS and CDR2 is YFSETQ. This CDR3 has 15 amino acids. Trimming removed 1 base at V and 5 bases at J, with 15 bases between. The CDR3 reads CASSLTLTAGETQYF. DNA for the CDR3: TGCGCCAGCAGCTTGACATTGACGGCAGGGGAGACCCAGTACTTC.

The chain combines TRBV28 with TRBJ1-1; the match to TRBD1 covers 7 bases. This CDR3 is 12 amino acids long. Looked up from germline, CDR1 is MDHEN and CDR2 is SYDVKM. V was clipped by 6 bases and J by 14 bases; unmatched bases: 12. CDR3 amino acids: CASRGTGTAPFF. DNA of the CDR3: TGTGCCAGCAGAGGCACCGGGACAGCGCCCTTCTTT.

The gene calls are TRBV5-1 and TRBJ1-1; D is unresolved. Germline V lookup: CDR1 SGHRS, CDR2 YFSETQ. Deletions cut 4 bases from V and 1 base from J, with 14 bases between. The CDR3 runs to 15 residues. The CDR3 DNA reads as TGCGCCAGCAGCCTGGACCCTCCGGGGAACACTGAAGCTTTCTTT. Encoded protein: CASSLDPPGNTEAFF.

This chain links TRBV2 with TRBJ2-7; 9 bases align to TRBD1. Germline V CDR1 and CDR2: SNHLY, FYNNEI. Germline trimming cut 6 bases from V and 4 bases from J; bases unmatched to any gene: 7. CDR3 length: 14 amino acids. The CDR3 is CASRKTGGTYEQYF. The CDR3 region has the DNA TGTGCCAGCAGAAAGACAGGGGGTACGTACGAGCAGTACTTC.

The chain has TRBV6-5 and TRBJ2-3; D not resolved. Trimming removed 5 bases at V and 2 bases at J, with 11 bases between. This CDR3 spans 14 amino acids. CDR1 is MNHEY and CDR2 is SVGAGI in the germline V gene. CDR3: CASSPRTFTDTQYF. Here the CDR3 DNA reads TGTGCCAGCAGTCCCCGGACGTTCACAGATACGCAGTATTTT.